The TCR beta chain described here comes from a study of CD8 T cells in Susac syndrome. Staining with CD27 and CD45RA was used to define memory subsets for TEMRA sorting. A quantity of roughly 0.5 to 1 ug RNA underwent reverse transcription using random hexamers. TCRdb ran MiXCR on the immunoSEQ multiplex PCR reads and lists one entry per CDR3 protein. Here the sample spans about 2,000 distinct CDR3 sequences, under 75% being singletons. Germline CDR1 is MDHEN and CDR2 is SYDVKM. V lost 2 bases to trimming and J lost 6 bases, with 7 bases between them. The length of the CDR3 is 13 residues. Sequences were obtained from CD8+ TEMRA cells from PBMCs. The subset was: FACS-sorted terminally differentiated effector memory CD8+ T cells re-expressing CD45RA (CD8+ TEMRA). The clonotype comes from a human donor with Susac syndrome. This chain joins TRBV28 and TRBJ2-2; possibly TRBD2 for D (6 bases). CDR3 sequence (DNA): TGTGCCAGCAGTTTACGGGGGTCCGGGGAGCTGTTTTTT. Protein: CASSLRGSGELFF.